The 21 T cell receptor beta chains presented below share a single source sample, sequenced in a study of shared clonotypes between healthy human individuals. The naive CD8 population came from CD45RO-negative cells selected for CCR7, without terminally differentiated effector memory CD45RA+ cells. Libraries were prepared by immunoSEQ multiplex PCR; TCRdb keeps only in-frame clonotypes and omits some of them. The sample carries about 2.1 million clones, around 95% recorded once. The sample taken for sequencing was naive CD8+ T cells from PBMCs. The receptors were sampled from a man aged 18 to 29 in good health. Some clones in this sample may be carry-over from other donors' samples.

This clone was seen once. This rearrangement joins TRBV25-1 to TRBJ2-7; D may be TRBD1 (7 bases). V was trimmed by 3 bases and J by 7 bases, leaving 22 bases between them. This CDR3 is 16 amino acids long. Germline CDR1 and CDR2: MGHDK and SYGVNS. CDR3 nucleotide sequence: TGTGCCAGCAGTGAGGACCGGGTTGGGCGGGACAGAGAGCAGTACTTC. Encoded protein: CASSEDRVGRDREQYF.

The chain couples TRBV4-3 to TRBJ2-7; D is uncertain. This CDR3 comprises 14 residues. Per germline, CDR1 LGHNA and CDR2 YSLEER. Trimming removed 2 bases from V and 3 bases from J, with 11 bases in between. CDR3 coding DNA: TGCGCCAGCAGCCAATTTAGAACAGTCTACGAGCAGTACTTC. Translated: CASSQFRTVYEQYF.

The chain couples TRBV7-2 to TRBJ2-4, with 11 positions matching TRBD2. This CDR3 is 15 amino acids long. V dropped 3 bases and J dropped 6; count of bases not matched to a gene: 4. Per the germline V gene, CDR1 is SGHTA and CDR2 is FQGNSA. In DNA, the CDR3 is TGTGCCAGCAGCTTGACTAGCGGGATCGGAAACATTCAGTACTTC. As protein: CASSLTSGIGNIQYF.

This sequence joins TRBV13 and TRBJ2-1, with TRBD2 as a possible D gene (5 bases). The ends were cut back, 0 bases at V and 5 bases at J, with 8 bases in the middle. The CDR3 sequence is 14 residues long. The V gene's germline CDR1 is PRHDT and CDR2 FYEKMQ (reference sequence). The CDR3, as DNA: TGTGCCAGCAGCTTAGGGAAGCGGAACAATGAGCAGTTCTTC. Protein product: CASSLGKRNNEQFF.

The rearrangement links TRBV6-5 to TRBJ2-1; 13 nucleotides agree with TRBD2. V dropped 6 bases and J dropped 8; count of bases not matched to a gene: 4. The CDR3 totals 14 residues. The germline CDR1 and CDR2 sequences are MNHEY and SVGAGI. This CDR3 is CASSRLAGGHEQFF. CDR3 sequence (DNA): TGTGCCAGCAGCCGACTAGCGGGAGGTCATGAGCAGTTCTTC.

The V and J genes are TRBV7-2 and TRBJ2-2, with 9 bases identical to TRBD2. J lost 7 bases, V lost 2 bases, and 17 bases had no gene match. This CDR3 has 19 amino acids. Germline V gene sequence: CDR1 SGHTA, CDR2 FQGNSA. The CDR3 DNA reads TGTGCCAGCAGCTTAAAATTTGGTTTGGGACTAGCCTTCGACGGGGAGCTGTTTTTT. Translating it yields CASSLKFGLGLAFDGELFF.

CDR3 bases: TGTGCCAGCAGCTTAGCCTTAAATTCCTACAATGAGCAGTTCTTC. It yields the protein CASSLALNSYNEQFF. The chain couples TRBV11-2 to TRBJ2-1; D remains ambiguous. CDR1 SGHAT and CDR2 FQNNGV come from the germline V gene. The CDR3 has 15 amino acids. V lost 1 base and J 1 base, leaving 8 bases between the germline ends.

The rearrangement links TRBV5-1 to TRBJ2-7; 8 bases are shared with TRBD1. Unmatched junction bases numbered 13, after V lost 5 bases and J lost 6 bases. The CDR3 consists of 15 residues. Germline V gene data show CDR1 as SGHRS and CDR2 as YFSETQ. The CDR3 loop is CASRATGQVVSEQYF. The CDR3 DNA reads as TGCGCCAGCAGGGCGACGGGACAGGTTGTATCCGAGCAGTACTTC. Drawing the rest from reference TRBV5-1 and TRBJ2-7, the complete variable domain is KAGVTQTPRYLIKTRGQQVTLSCSPISGHRSVSWYQQTPGQGLQFLFEYFSETQRNKGNFPGRFSGRQFSNSRSEMNVSTLELGDSALYLCASRATGQVVSEQYFGPGTRLTVT.

DNA of the CDR3: TGCAGCGTTGTACCCAGGAAATCCTACGAGCAGTACTTC. Translation gives CSVVPRKSYEQYF. J is TRBJ2-7 and V is TRBV29-1; D gene uncertain. V was clipped by 4 bases and J by 1 base, with 11 bases between them. The germline CDR1 and CDR2 sequences are SQVTM and ANQGSEA. The CDR3 runs to 13 residues.

Comments on this clone: Distinct nucleotide sequences in the sample also encode this CDR3. The gene calls are TRBV28 and TRBJ2-7; no reliable D call. The V end lost 5 bases, the J end lost 3 bases, and 11 bases lay between the germline ends. This CDR3 contains 13 residues. CDR1 and CDR2 from the germline V gene are MDHEN and SYDVKM. The CDR3 loop reads CASSPGSIYEQYF. DNA of the CDR3: TGTGCCAGCAGTCCCGGATCCATCTACGAGCAGTACTTC.

The J gene is TRBJ1-2, the V gene TRBV19, with a possible D match to TRBD1 (5 bases). Germline loops: CDR1 LNHDA, CDR2 SQIVND (reference sequence). There are 12 residues in the CDR3. V was shortened by 8 bases and J by 0 bases, with 7 bases between the two germline ends. The chain's CDR3 is CASRQPNYGYTF. DNA for the CDR3: TGTGCCAGTCGACAGCCTAACTATGGCTACACCTTC.

The chain is built from TRBV13 and TRBJ2-7; D is possibly TRBD2 (5 bases). Trimming pared 6 bases from V and 3 bases from J, leaving 15 bases between. The germline V gene encodes CDR1 PRHDT and CDR2 FYEKMQ (reference sequence). The CDR3 has 14 amino acids. DNA for the CDR3: TGTGCCAGCAGTCCCCAGCGGTCAGGCTACGAGCAGTACTTC. Protein: CASSPQRSGYEQYF.

This chain joins TRBV27 and TRBJ1-2; 10 bases are shared with TRBD1. The CDR3 runs 15 residues. V gave up 6 bases and J gave up 6 bases; unmatched junction bases: 10. Germline assignment: CDR1 MNHEY and CDR2 SMNVEV (reference sequence). CDR3 nucleotides: TGTGCCAGCAGGAAGGGACAGGGGAAATTCGATGGCTACACCTTC. Its translation is CASRKGQGKFDGYTF.

The V call is TRBV7-9, the J call TRBJ2-3; D call uncertain. With 1 base removed from V and 4 bases from J, the gap between germline ends came to 9 bases. Germline V gives CDR1 SEHNR, CDR2 FQNEAQ (reference sequence). This CDR3 spans 14 amino acids. CDR3 protein: CASSLGAVADTQYF. CDR3 nucleotide sequence: TGTGCCAGCAGCTTAGGCGCGGTCGCAGATACGCAGTATTTT.

On this clone: Other DNA variants within this sample encode the same CDR3. This chain uses TRBV28 with TRBJ2-2; the D gene could be TRBD1 or TRBD2 (5 bases each). CDR1 and CDR2 from the germline V gene are MDHEN and SYDVKM. This CDR3 region has 15 residues. V gave up 3 bases and J gave up 0 bases, with 8 bases separating them. The CDR3 protein is CASSFGTTNTGELFF. CDR3 in DNA: TGTGCCAGCAGTTTCGGGACCACGAACACCGGGGAGCTGTTTTTT.

This clone was seen once. The chain links TRBV9 to TRBJ2-1; D unclear. Germline V gene sequence: CDR1 SGDLS, CDR2 YYNGEE. V gave up 0 bases and J gave up 6 bases, with 13 bases separating them. This CDR3 spans 15 amino acids. CDR3 sequence: CASSVGSPQANEQFF. CDR3 coding DNA: TGTGCCAGCAGCGTAGGGTCTCCCCAGGCCAATGAGCAGTTCTTC.

The genes are TRBV25-1 and TRBJ2-7; tentatively, D is TRBD1 (5 bases). Germline V gene sequence: CDR1 MGHDK, CDR2 SYGVNS. Trimming left V 2 bases short and J 4 bases short, with 9 bases between. The CDR3 is made up of 13 amino acids. In DNA, the CDR3 is TGTGCCAGCAGTGAAGGCAGGGATTACGAGCAGTACTTC. It codes for CASSEGRDYEQYF.

This clone was observed a single time. The chain employs TRBV19 and TRBJ2-3; the D gene is possibly TRBD1 (5 bases). The CDR3 length is 15 residues. V was clipped by 2 bases and J by 3 bases, with 12 bases between them. Looked up from germline, CDR1 is LNHDA and CDR2 is SQIVND (reference sequence). The CDR3 DNA reads as TGTGCCAGTAGTATAACCCTCCCAGGGACAGATACGCAGTATTTT. The encoded protein is CASSITLPGTDTQYF. Using reference TRBV19 and TRBJ2-3 for the parts outside the CDR3, the full variable domain is DGGITQSPKYLFRKEGQNVTLSCEQNLNHDAMYWYRQDPGQGLRLIYYSQIVNDFQKGDIAEGYSVSREKKESFPLTVTSAQKNPTAFYLCASSITLPGTDTQYFGPGTRLTVL.

The genes are TRBV11-2 and TRBJ2-7; a possible D gene is TRBD2 (5 bases). With 4 bases removed from V and 1 base from J, the gap between germline ends came to 17 bases. The germline CDR1 and CDR2 sequences are SGHAT and FQNNGV. CDR3 length: 16 amino acids. CDR3 residues: CASSSRGSERSYEQYF. CDR3 bases: TGTGCCAGCAGCTCCCGCGGTAGCGAGAGATCCTACGAGCAGTACTTC.

This chain uses TRBV6-5 with TRBJ2-7, with a weak D call TRBD2 (6 bases). Trimming left V 8 bases short and J 4 bases short, with 15 bases between. The germline V gene has CDR1 MNHEY and CDR2 SVGAGI. This CDR3 region has 13 residues. The DNA of the CDR3 is TGTGCCAGCCGTTTAACAGGAGGGTACGAGCAGTACTTC. Translation: CASRLTGGYEQYF.

The chain uses TRBV6-5 and TRBJ2-7; 9 bases match TRBD1. V dropped 6 bases and J dropped 3; count of bases not matched to a gene: 9. The germline V gene has CDR1 MNHEY and CDR2 SVGAGI. The CDR3 spans 15 residues. The CDR3 region is CASSPGTGNVYEQYF. The CDR3 DNA follows: TGTGCCAGCAGCCCGGGGACAGGGAACGTCTACGAGCAGTACTTC.